These 17 T cell receptor beta chains came from one sample sequenced in a study of T cell responses to AZD1222 COVID-19 vaccine. TCRdb keeps only in-frame clones here, not all; method: immunoSEQ multiplex PCR. The sample records approximately 200,000 clones, about 86% being singletons. The sample in question was peripheral blood, obtained on day 0 of AZD1222 vaccination. The source of these receptors is an adult in good health.

The chain couples TRBV7-9 to TRBJ2-7; 7 nucleotides line up with TRBD2. Germline V gene data show CDR1 as SEHNR and CDR2 as FQNEAQ (reference sequence). V shed 11 bases and J 5 bases; nucleotides not matched to a gene: 6. The CDR3 runs to 11 residues. DNA for the CDR3: TGTGCCTACTGGGGGGGTCACGAGCAGTACTTC. It codes for CAYWGGHEQYF.

The chain has TRBV3-1 (or the pseudogene TRBV3-2) and TRBJ2-1, with 12 positions matching TRBD2. Germline CDR1 reads LGHDT; CDR2 reads YNNKEL (reference sequence). After removal of 4 bases from V and 9 bases from J, the junction contained 10 bases not matched to a gene. The CDR3 sequence is 16 residues long. CDR3 loop: CASSPSTSGGQGEQFF. Here the CDR3 DNA reads TGTGCCAGCAGCCCATCTACTAGCGGGGGGCAGGGTGAGCAGTTCTTC.

The chain recombines TRBV6-5 with TRBJ2-5, with TRBD2 as a possible D gene (7 bases). Per germline, CDR1 MNHEY and CDR2 SVGAGI. There are 14 residues in the CDR3. With 6 bases removed from V and 5 bases from J, the gap between germline ends came to 16 bases. Here the CDR3 reads CASRRNGGAETQYF. The DNA for the CDR3 is TGTGCCAGCAGGAGAAATGGGGGGGCGGAGACCCAGTACTTC.

The V and J genes are TRBV7-3 and TRBJ1-1, with TRBD1 as a possible D gene (6 bases). CDR3 length: 13 amino acids. Trimming shortened V by 8 bases and J by 4 bases, and 14 bases separated the two germline ends. Germline assignment: CDR1 SGHTA and CDR2 FQGTGA. CDR3 sequence (DNA): TGTGCCAGCCGACTACAGGGAGGCACTGAAGCTTTCTTT. Translated: CASRLQGGTEAFF. The full variable domain, its missing parts supplied by reference TRBV7-3 and TRBJ1-1, is GAGVSQTPSNKVTEKGKYVELRCDPISGHTALYWYRQSLGQGPEFLIYFQGTGAADDSGLPNDRFFAVRPEGSVSTLKIQRTERGDSAVYLCASRLQGGTEAFFGQGTRLTVV.

The V and J genes are TRBV4-2 and TRBJ1-6; D not certain. In germline, CDR1 is LGHNA, CDR2 YNFKEQ. CDR3 length equals 15 residues. With 1 base removed from V and 5 bases from J, the gap between germline ends came to 9 bases. CDR3 sequence reads: CASSQVGTNNSPLHF. The CDR3 nucleotides are TGTGCCAGCAGCCAAGTGGGAACAAATAATTCACCCCTCCACTTT.

The chain employs TRBV5-1 and TRBJ1-1; TRBD1 matches at 9 bases. The CDR3 is made up of 14 amino acids. The V gene's germline CDR1 is SGHRS and CDR2 YFSETQ. Germline trimming cut 4 bases from V and 6 bases from J; bases unmatched to any gene: 7. CDR3 in amino acids: CASSKGQGLAEAFF. The CDR3 nucleotides are TGCGCCAGCAGCAAAGGACAGGGGCTGGCTGAAGCTTTCTTT.

V gene TRBV4-3 combines with J gene TRBJ2-5, with D perhaps matching TRBD2 (5 bases). The CDR3 extends over 13 amino acids. Trimming pared 3 bases from V and 1 base from J, leaving 6 bases between. CDR1 LGHNA and CDR2 YSLEER come from the germline V gene. The CDR3 reads CASSQGVQETQYF. The DNA of the CDR3 is TGCGCCAGCAGCCAGGGAGTCCAAGAGACCCAGTACTTC.

Concerning this clone: A read error may account for a junction end that differs from germline. The V and J genes are TRBV7-9 and TRBJ1-4; perhaps TRBD1 as D (5 bases). The germline V gene encodes CDR1 SEHNR and CDR2 FQNEAQ (reference sequence). The CDR3 loop spans 13 amino acids. The DNA for the CDR3 is TGTGCCAGCAGCTTGACAGCTAAGGAAAAACTGTTTTTT. As protein: CASSLTAKEKLFF.

The J gene is TRBJ1-1, the V gene TRBV2; D is ambiguous. Trimming took 6 bases from V and 8 from J, leaving 25 bases between them. Germline-derived CDR1 and CDR2 are SNHLY and FYNNEI. CDR3 size: 16 residues. Here the CDR3 reads CASSRSSGPISWEAFF. The CDR3 coding sequence is TGTGCCAGCAGCCGGTCCTCCGGGCCTATCAGCTGGGAAGCTTTCTTT. Full variable domain (remainder filled in from reference TRBV2 and TRBJ1-1): EPEVTQTPSHQVTQMGQEVILRCVPISNHLYFYWYRQILGQKVEFLVSFYNNEISEKSEIFDDQFSVERPDGSNFTLKIRSTKLEDSAMYFCASSRSSGPISWEAFFGQGTRLTVV.

V usage is TRBV6-2 or TRBV6-3 and J usage is TRBJ2-1, with D unresolved. The germline V gene encodes CDR1 MNHEY and CDR2 SVGEGT. The V and J ends lost 0 bases and 7 bases respectively, with 4 bases between them. CDR3 length equals 12 residues. For the CDR3, the DNA is TGTGCCAGCAGTTACTCAGTAAATGAGCAGTTCTTC. Protein sequence: CASSYSVNEQFF.

This clone was seen more than once but under ten times. The genes are TRBV2 and TRBJ1-2, with D maybe TRBD1 (5 bases). The germline CDR1 and CDR2 sequences are SNHLY and FYNNEI. V lost 4 bases to trimming and J lost 3 bases, with 6 bases between them. The CDR3 is 12 residues long. This CDR3 is CASSGGYYGYTF. CDR3 DNA sequence: TGTGCCAGCAGTGGGGGCTACTATGGCTACACCTTC.

The gene calls are TRBV3-1 (or the pseudogene TRBV3-2) and TRBJ1-1; no firm D call. CDR1 LGHDT and CDR2 YNNKEL come from the germline V gene (reference sequence). The germline V and J ends were trimmed by 2 bases and 8 bases, with 6 bases remaining between them. This CDR3 is 11 amino acids long. CDR3 sequence (DNA): TGTGCCAGCAGCCAACGCCGGGAAGCTTTCTTT. This translates into CASSQRREAFF.

V gene TRBV7-2 combines with J gene TRBJ2-3; possible D gene TRBD2, 7 bases. Germline V gene lookup returns CDR1 SGHTA and CDR2 FQGNSA. The V gene lost 4 bases and the J gene lost 1 base, with 12 bases spanning the gap. The CDR3 extends over 15 amino acids. The CDR3: CASSWGGLRTDTQYF. CDR3 DNA sequence: TGTGCCAGCAGCTGGGGGGGGCTTCGCACAGATACGCAGTATTTT.

The J gene is TRBJ2-1, the V gene TRBV20-1, with 10 bases identical to TRBD1. J gave up 4 bases and V 3 bases, and 9 bases lay outside the gene matches. Germline CDR1 reads DFQATT; CDR2 reads SNEGSKA (reference sequence). This CDR3 has 16 amino acids. CDR3 nucleotide sequence: TGCAGTGCTAGTGACTGGGGGGGACAGGGGTACAATGAGCAGTTCTTC. Protein: CSASDWGGQGYNEQFF.

V is TRBV6-5 and J is TRBJ1-5; 10 nucleotides line up with TRBD1. V gave up 8 bases and J gave up 6 bases; unmatched junction bases: 4. CDR1 and CDR2 (germline): MNHEY, SVGAGI. The CDR3 contains 13 residues. This chain's CDR3 is CASWDRGLQPQHF. The CDR3 DNA reads as TGTGCCAGCTGGGACAGGGGTCTTCAGCCCCAGCATTTT.

This chain links TRBV12-3 or TRBV12-4 with TRBJ2-2; 7 bases line up with TRBD1. The V and J ends lost 10 bases and 4 bases, in that order; junction bases with no gene match: 6. This CDR3 has 13 residues. The CDR3 DNA sequence: TGTGCCACCTCGGGACAGCTCACCGGGGAGCTGTTTTTT. This codes for CATSGQLTGELFF.

V gene TRBV14 combines with J gene TRBJ1-1; a weak D match, TRBD1 (5 bases). The germline gives CDR1 SGHDN, CDR2 FVKESK. Trimming stripped 0 bases from V and 3 bases from J, with 14 bases between. This CDR3 contains 16 residues. The DNA for the CDR3 is TGTGCCAGCAGCCAAGATTCGGGGCAGGGTGACACTGAAGCTTTCTTT. Translating it yields CASSQDSGQGDTEAFF.